This TCR beta chain was obtained from a study of breast tumors, draining lymph nodes, adjacent tissues. V was clipped by 0 bases and J by 9 bases, with 9 bases between them. The CDR3 runs to 13 residues. The germline gives CDR1 SGHDN, CDR2 FVKESK. This clonotype was seen ten or more times. Breast cancer patients provided tissue from their axillary draining lymph nodes. TCRdb re-called the multiplex PCR reads through MiXCR, storing one row per CDR3 protein. Seen here are under 150,000 distinct CDR3 sequences, around 24% observed once, and the top ten hold more than 2.5%. This clonotype was obtained from a female donor with breast cancer. Some clones in this sample may be carry-over from other donors' samples. The material sequenced was axillary lymph node tissue. The chain combines TRBV14 with TRBJ2-1; maybe TRBD2 (5 bases). Here the CDR3 DNA reads TGTGCCAGCAGCCAAGATCTCGGGATTGAGCAGTTCTTC. Protein: CASSQDLGIEQFF.